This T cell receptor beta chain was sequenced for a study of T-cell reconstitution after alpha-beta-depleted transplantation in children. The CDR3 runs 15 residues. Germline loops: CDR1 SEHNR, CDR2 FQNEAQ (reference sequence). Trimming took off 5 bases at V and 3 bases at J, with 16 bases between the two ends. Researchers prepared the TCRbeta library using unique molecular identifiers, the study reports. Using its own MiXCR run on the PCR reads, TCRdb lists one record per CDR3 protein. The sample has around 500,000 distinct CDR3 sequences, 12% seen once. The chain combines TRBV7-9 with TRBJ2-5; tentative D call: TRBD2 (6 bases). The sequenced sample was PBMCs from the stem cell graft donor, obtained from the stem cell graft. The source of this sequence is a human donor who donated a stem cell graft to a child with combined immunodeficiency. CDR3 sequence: CASSPLSSAEETQYF. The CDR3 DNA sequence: TGTGCCAGCAGCCCGCTTTCTAGCGCCGAAGAGACCCAGTACTTC.